The text below deals with one TCR beta chain. Two oligonucleotides, mixed equimolar, formed the beta constant-region primer covering TRBC1 and TRBC2. Nested alpha and beta constant-region primers with the SP2 primer drove four PCR rounds on ligated cDNA. TCRdb recomputed calls from the UMI-ligation and nested PCR reads with MiXCR, one row per CDR3 protein. Here the sample spans 85,000 or so distinct CDR3 sequences, over 9% being singletons. V gave up 4 bases and J gave up 1 base; unmatched junction bases: 7. Germline values: CDR1 SGHAT, CDR2 FQNNGV. The CDR3 covers 16 residues. This sample is part of a study of naive and memory T cell subsets.

This chain uses TRBV11-2 with TRBJ2-4, with TRBD1 matching 7 bases. The clonotype originates from a human donor in good health. Sequenced material: naive CD8+ T cells from blood. Here the CDR3 DNA reads TGTGCCAGCAGCTCCCTGACAGGGATGGCCAAAAACATTCAGTACTTC. It translates to CASSSLTGMAKNIQYF.